The T cell receptor (beta chain) described here comes from a study of blood T cells in healthy people across ages. V dropped 4 bases and J dropped 1; count of bases not matched to a gene: 20. Germline V CDR1 and CDR2: SGHVS, FNYEAQ. The CDR3 is 22 amino acids. Primers used in a second PCR of roughly 6 to 12 cycles were a sample-barcoded 5' primer and a J-beta primer mix. Each single sample gave us at least 2.5 million CDR3-containing paired-end reads. MiXCR was run by TCRdb on the 5' RACE reads, yielding one entry per CDR3 protein. The repertoire holds over a million distinct CDR3 sequences, with roughly 45% as singletons.

The chain uses TRBV7-6 and TRBJ2-5; 14 bases line up with TRBD2. The TCR originated in a woman aged 55-69 years in good health. Input material: blood. The CDR3 reads CASSSMRGGTSGSYKGQETQYF. DNA of the CDR3: TGTGCCAGCAGCTCAATGAGGGGGGGGACTAGCGGGAGCTACAAGGGCCAAGAGACCCAGTACTTC. Using reference TRBV7-6 and TRBJ2-5 for the parts outside the CDR3, the full variable domain is GAGVSQSPRYKVTKRGQDVALRCDPISGHVSLYWYRQALGQGPEFLTYFNYEAQQDKSGLPNDRFSAERPEGSISTLTIQRTEQRDSAMYRCASSSMRGGTSGSYKGQETQYFGPGTRLLVL.